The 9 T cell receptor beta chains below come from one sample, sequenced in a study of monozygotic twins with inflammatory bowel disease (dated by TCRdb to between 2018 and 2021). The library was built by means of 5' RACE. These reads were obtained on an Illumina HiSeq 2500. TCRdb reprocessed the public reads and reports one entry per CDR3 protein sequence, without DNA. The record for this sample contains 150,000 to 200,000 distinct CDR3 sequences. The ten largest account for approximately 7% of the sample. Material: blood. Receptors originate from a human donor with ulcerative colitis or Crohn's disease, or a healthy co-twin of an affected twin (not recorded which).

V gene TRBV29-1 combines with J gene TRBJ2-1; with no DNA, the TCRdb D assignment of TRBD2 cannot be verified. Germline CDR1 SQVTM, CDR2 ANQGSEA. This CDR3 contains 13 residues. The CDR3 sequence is CSATSGKYNEQFF.

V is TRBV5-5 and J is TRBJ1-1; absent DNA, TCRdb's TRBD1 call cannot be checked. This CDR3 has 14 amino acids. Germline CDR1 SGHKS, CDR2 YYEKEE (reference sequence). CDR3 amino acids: CASSFDRVNTEAFF.

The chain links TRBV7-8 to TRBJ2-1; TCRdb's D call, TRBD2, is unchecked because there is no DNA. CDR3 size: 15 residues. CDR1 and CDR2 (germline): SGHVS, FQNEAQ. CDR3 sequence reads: CASSLETSGRAKWFF.

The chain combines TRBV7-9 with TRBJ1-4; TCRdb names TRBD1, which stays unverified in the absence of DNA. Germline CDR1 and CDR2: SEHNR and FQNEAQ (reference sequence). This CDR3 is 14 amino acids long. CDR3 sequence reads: CASSPDPGGEKLFF.

CDR3 sequence: CASSLALGRTGNTIYF. This chain joins TRBV7-8 and TRBJ1-3. CDR1 and CDR2 (germline): SGHVS, FQNEAQ. This CDR3 has 16 residues.

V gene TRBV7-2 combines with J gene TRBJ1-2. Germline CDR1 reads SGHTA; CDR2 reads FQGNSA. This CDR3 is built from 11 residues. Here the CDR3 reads CASSLTYGYTF.

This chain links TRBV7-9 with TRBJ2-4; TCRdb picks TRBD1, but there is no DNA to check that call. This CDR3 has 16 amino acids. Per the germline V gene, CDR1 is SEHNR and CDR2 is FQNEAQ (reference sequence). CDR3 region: CASSPLTGTGIDIQYF.

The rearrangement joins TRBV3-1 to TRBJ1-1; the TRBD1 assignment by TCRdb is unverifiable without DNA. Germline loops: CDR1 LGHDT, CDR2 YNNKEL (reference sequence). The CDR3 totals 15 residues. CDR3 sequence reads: CASSWGGNSNTEAFF. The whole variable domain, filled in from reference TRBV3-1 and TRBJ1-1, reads DTAVSQTPKYLVTQMGNDKSIKCEQNLGHDTMYWYKQDSKKFLKIMFSYNNKELIINETVPNRFSPKSPDKAHLNLHINSLELGDSAVYFCASSWGGNSNTEAFFGQGTRLTVV.

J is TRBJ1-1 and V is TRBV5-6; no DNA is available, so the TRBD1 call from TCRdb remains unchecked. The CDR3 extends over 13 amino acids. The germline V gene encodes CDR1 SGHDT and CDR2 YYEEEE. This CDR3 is CASSATGASEAFF.